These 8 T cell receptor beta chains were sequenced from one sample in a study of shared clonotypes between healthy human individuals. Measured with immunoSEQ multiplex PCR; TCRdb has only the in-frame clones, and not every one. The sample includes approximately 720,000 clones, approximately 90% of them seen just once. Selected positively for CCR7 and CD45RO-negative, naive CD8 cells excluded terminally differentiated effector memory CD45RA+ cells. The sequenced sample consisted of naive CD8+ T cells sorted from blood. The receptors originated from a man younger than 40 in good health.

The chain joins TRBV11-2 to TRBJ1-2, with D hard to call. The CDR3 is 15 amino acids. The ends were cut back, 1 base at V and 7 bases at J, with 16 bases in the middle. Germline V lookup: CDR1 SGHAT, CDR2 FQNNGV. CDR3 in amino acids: CASSLVSSPLGGYTF. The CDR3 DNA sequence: TGTGCCAGCAGCTTAGTTTCGTCCCCCCTGGGTGGCTACACCTTC.

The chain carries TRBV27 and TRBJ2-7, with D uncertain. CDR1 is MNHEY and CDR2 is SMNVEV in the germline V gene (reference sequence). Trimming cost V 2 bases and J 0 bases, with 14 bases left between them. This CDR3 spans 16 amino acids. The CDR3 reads CASSLGPTESSYEQYF. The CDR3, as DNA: TGTGCCAGCAGTTTAGGGCCCACCGAGAGCTCCTACGAGCAGTACTTC.

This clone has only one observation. The CDR3 spells CAIMPGQGYYEQYF. DNA of the CDR3: TGTGCCATCATGCCGGGACAGGGATACTACGAGCAGTACTTC. The chain couples TRBV10-3 to TRBJ2-7, with 9 bases that match TRBD1. V was clipped by 7 bases and J by 3 bases; unmatched bases: 7. The CDR3 extends over 14 amino acids. Germline V gene data show CDR1 as ENHRY and CDR2 as SYGVKD.

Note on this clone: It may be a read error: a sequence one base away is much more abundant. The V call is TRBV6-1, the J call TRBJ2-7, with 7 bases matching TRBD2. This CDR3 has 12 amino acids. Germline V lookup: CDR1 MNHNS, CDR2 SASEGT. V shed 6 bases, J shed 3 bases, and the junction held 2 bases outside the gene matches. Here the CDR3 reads CASSGGNYEQYF. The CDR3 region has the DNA TGTGCCAGCAGCGGGGGGAACTACGAGCAGTACTTC.

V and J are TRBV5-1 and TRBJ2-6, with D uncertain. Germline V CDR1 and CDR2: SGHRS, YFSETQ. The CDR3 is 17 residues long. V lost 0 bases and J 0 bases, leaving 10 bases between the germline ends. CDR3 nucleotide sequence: TGCGCCAGCAGCTTGGGTGCAGTGACCTCTGGGGCCAACGTCCTGACTTTC. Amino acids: CASSLGAVTSGANVLTF.

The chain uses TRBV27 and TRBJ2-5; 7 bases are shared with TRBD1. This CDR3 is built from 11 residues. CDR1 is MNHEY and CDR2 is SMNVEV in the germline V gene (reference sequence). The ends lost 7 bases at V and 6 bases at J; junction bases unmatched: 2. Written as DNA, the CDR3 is TGTGCCAGCATCAGGGGGAAGACCCAGTACTTC. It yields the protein CASIRGKTQYF.

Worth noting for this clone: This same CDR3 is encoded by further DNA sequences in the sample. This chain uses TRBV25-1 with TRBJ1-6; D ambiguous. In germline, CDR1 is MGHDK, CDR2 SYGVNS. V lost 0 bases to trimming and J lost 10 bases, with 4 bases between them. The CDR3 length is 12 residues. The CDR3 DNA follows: TGTGCCAGCAGTGAATATCGCTCACCCCTCCACTTT. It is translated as CASSEYRSPLHF.

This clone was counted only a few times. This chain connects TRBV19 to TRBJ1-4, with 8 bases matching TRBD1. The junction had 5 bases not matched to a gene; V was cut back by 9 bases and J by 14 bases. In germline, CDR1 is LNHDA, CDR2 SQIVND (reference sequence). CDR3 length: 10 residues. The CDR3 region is CASQGAGLFF. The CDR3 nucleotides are TGTGCCAGCCAGGGGGCGGGGCTGTTTTTT.